The clone carrying this TCR beta chain is a singleton in its sample. As yet, its antigen is unknown. The sample belongs to a study of OX40 agonist ivuxolimab in advanced cancers. Study overall: As their treatment, patients were administered ivuxolimab, an agonistic anti-OX40 (CD134) antibody. Among those enrolled, mean age was about 60 years (range 23 to 79) and roughly 84% were male.

The investigators sampled blood at baseline, at cycle 4 day 1, and at cycle 7 day 1. The germline CDR1 and CDR2 sequences are SEHNR and FQNEAQ (reference sequence). V lost 8 bases, J lost 5 bases, and 19 bases lay in between. This CDR3 has 14 residues. Study outcomes and limitations: Expanded clones tended on average to be more numerous among CD8+ T cells than CD4+.

The assay was immunoSEQ multiplex PCR, and TCRdb's table has in-frame clones only and misses some. The data show just under 85,000 clones, with 83% seen just once and 0.75% to 1% held by the top ten. The chain joins TRBV7-9 to TRBJ2-7, with a possible D match to TRBD1 (5 bases). The material sequenced was CD4+ or CD8+ T cells sorted from blood, taken in a trial of the OX40 agonist ivuxolimab. This receptor was taken from an adult with an advanced solid tumor such as melanoma, head and neck, liver or kidney cancer. The CDR3 nucleotides are TGTGCCAGCTCCCTAGGGCAGGGCGGCCACGAGCAGTACTTC. This encodes CASSLGQGGHEQYF.